These T cell receptor beta chains were read from a single sample in a study of control samples from healthy donors and cancer patients. TCRdb's copy holds only in-frame clones and misses some; the assay was immunoSEQ multiplex PCR. The data contain under 150,000 clones, over 90% of them singletons. Sequenced input: blood. The receptors stem from a man aged 30 to 45 in good health. Both conserved end residues are part of each CDR3. Each record gives: clone size, D gene, V gene, J gene, CDR3 protein, CDR3 DNA. The D gene is left open where the match is weak. Not all rows give a size; the values are once, few, many and, for expanded clones, a class.

size: -; D: TRBD1; V: TRBV4-1; J: TRBJ1-4; CDR3: CASSQETTGTNEKLFF; DNA: TGCGCCAGCAGCCAAGAAACGACAGGGACTAATGAAAAACTGTTTTTT
size: -; D: TRBD1; V: TRBV7-9; J: TRBJ2-1; CDR3: CASSIQGRHFNEQFF; DNA: TGTGCCAGCAGCATACAGGGGCGGCACTTCAATGAGCAGTTCTTC
size: -; D: -; V: TRBV5-3; J: TRBJ2-2; CDR3: CARSIARYTGELVF; DNA: TGTGCCAGAAGCATTGCGAGATACACCGGGGAGCTGGTTTTT
size: -; D: -; V: TRBV6-1; J: TRBJ2-3; CDR3: CASSEGGQVTDTQYF; DNA: TGTGCCAGCAGTGAGGGGGGGCAGGTCACAGATACGCAGTATTTT
size: -; D: -; V: TRBV2; J: TRBJ1-4; CDR3: CASSEDVVGPRFF; DNA: TGTGCCAGCAGTGAGGATGTAGTAGGACCACGGTTTTTT
size: -; D: TRBD1; V: TRBV9; J: TRBJ1-3; CDR3: CASSVAPQGAGNTIYF; DNA: TGTGCCAGCAGCGTAGCTCCACAGGGGGCTGGAAACACCATATATTTT
size: -; D: TRBD2; V: TRBV10-2; J: TRBJ2-3; CDR3: CASRGLAGGTDTQYF; DNA: TGCGCCAGCAGAGGGCTAGCGGGGGGGACAGATACGCAGTATTTT
size: -; D: TRBD1; V: TRBV6-5; J: TRBJ1-1; CDR3: CASRGTGRAFF; DNA: TGTGCCAGCAGGGGGACAGGGAGAGCTTTCTTT
size: -; D: TRBD2; V: TRBV7-8; J: TRBJ2-6; CDR3: CASSLRLAGGPASGANVLTF; DNA: TGTGCCAGCAGCTTAAGGCTAGCGGGGGGGCCCGCCTCTGGGGCCAACGTCCTGACTTTC
size: -; D: -; V: TRBV6-5; J: TRBJ1-5; CDR3: CASSLTYSQPQHF; DNA: TGTGCCAGCAGTTTGACTTACAGTCAGCCCCAGCATTTT
size: -; D: TRBD1; V: TRBV9; J: TRBJ1-2; CDR3: CATPSGRGYYGYTF; DNA: TGTGCCACTCCGTCTGGCAGGGGGTACTATGGCTACACCTTC
size: -; D: TRBD2; V: TRBV6-5; J: TRBJ2-1; CDR3: CASSYSGGADEQFF; DNA: TGTGCCAGCAGTTATAGCGGGGGGGCGGATGAGCAGTTCTTC
size: -; D: -; V: TRBV5-8; J: TRBJ2-5; CDR3: CASPGSPDGETQYF; DNA: TGTGCCAGCCCGGGCAGTCCCGATGGAGAGACCCAGTACTTC
size: -; D: -; V: TRBV19; J: TRBJ1-1; CDR3: CASSPPASTEAFF; DNA: TGTGCCAGTAGTCCTCCGGCCAGCACTGAAGCTTTCTTT
size: -; D: TRBD1; V: TRBV7-8; J: TRBJ2-2; CDR3: CASSLVHHRGLATGELFF; DNA: TGTGCCAGCAGCTTAGTTCACCACAGGGGGCTGGCGACCGGGGAGCTGTTTTTT
size: -; D: TRBD1; V: TRBV6-4; J: TRBJ1-5; CDR3: CASSHPSGQGYVGDQPQHF; DNA: TGTGCCAGCAGCCACCCCTCGGGACAGGGTTACGTAGGAGATCAGCCCCAGCATTTT
size: -; D: TRBD2; V: TRBV19; J: TRBJ2-1; CDR3: CASSLTSGYNEQFF; DNA: TGTGCCAGTAGTTTGACTAGCGGCTACAATGAGCAGTTCTTC
size: -; D: -; V: TRBV9; J: TRBJ2-1; CDR3: CASSVGGDAYNEQFF; DNA: TGTGCCAGCAGCGTAGGGGGGGATGCGTACAATGAGCAGTTCTTC
size: -; D: -; V: TRBV7-9; J: TRBJ2-2; CDR3: CASSLDRNTGELFF; DNA: TGTGCCAGCAGCTTAGACAGGAACACCGGGGAGCTGTTTTTT
size: -; D: TRBD1; V: TRBV10-1; J: TRBJ1-1; CDR3: CASSVSRGGTEAFF; DNA: TGCGCCAGCAGTGTGAGCAGGGGGGGGACTGAAGCTTTCTTT
size: -; D: -; V: TRBV5-4; J: TRBJ2-5; CDR3: CASSPDPIRGTQYF; DNA: TGTGCCAGCAGCCCGGACCCGATTAGGGGGACCCAGTACTTC
size: -; D: -; V: TRBV5-6; J: TRBJ2-6; CDR3: CASRRGGVWGGANVLTF; DNA: TGTGCCAGCAGAAGAGGGGGTGTCTGGGGCGGGGCCAACGTCCTGACTTTC
size: -; D: TRBD1; V: TRBV7-3; J: TRBJ1-1; CDR3: CASSLTDRAGAFF; DNA: TGTGCCAGCAGCTTAACCGACAGGGCTGGAGCTTTCTTT
size: -; D: -; V: TRBV6-4; J: TRBJ2-3; CDR3: CASRALDTQYF; DNA: TGTGCCAGTCGAGCCTTAGATACGCAGTATTTT
size: -; D: -; V: TRBV25-1; J: TRBJ1-2; CDR3: CASSETHGYTF; DNA: TGTGCCAGCAGTGAAACGCATGGCTACACCTTC
size: -; D: -; V: TRBV5-6; J: TRBJ2-7; CDR3: CASSLDGYEQYF; DNA: TGTGCCAGCAGCTTGGACGGCTACGAGCAGTACTTC
size: -; D: TRBD2; V: TRBV5-1; J: TRBJ2-3; CDR3: CASSVLAGDFTDTQYF; DNA: TGCGCCAGCAGCGTACTAGCGGGAGATTTCACAGATACGCAGTATTTT
size: -; D: TRBD2; V: TRBV14; J: TRBJ2-1; CDR3: CASSQPHWASGGLDEQFF; DNA: TGTGCCAGCAGCCAGCCCCACTGGGCAAGCGGGGGGTTAGATGAGCAGTTCTTC
size: -; D: -; V: TRBV5-8; J: TRBJ1-5; CDR3: CASSLWGNSNQPQHF; DNA: TGTGCCAGCAGCTTGTGGGGTAATAGCAATCAGCCCCAGCATTTT
size: -; D: -; V: TRBV24-1; J: TRBJ2-7; CDR3: CATSQGGALAAEQYF; DNA: TGTGCCACCAGTCAGGGGGGCGCGTTAGCCGCCGAGCAGTACTTC
size: -; D: -; V: TRBV28; J: TRBJ1-3; CDR3: CASSLSGAGNTIYF; DNA: TGTGCCAGCAGTTTATCTGGGGCTGGAAACACCATATATTTT
size: -; D: -; V: TRBV9; J: TRBJ2-3; CDR3: CASSVDLPSTDTQYF; DNA: TGTGCCAGCAGCGTAGACTTACCTAGCACAGATACGCAGTATTTT
size: -; D: -; V: TRBV5-3; J: TRBJ2-3; CDR3: CVRSRRGLTDTQYF; DNA: TGTGTCAGAAGCCGACGGGGGCTTACAGATACGCAGTATTTT
size: -; D: -; V: TRBV19; J: TRBJ1-5; CDR3: CASRLSNQPQHF; DNA: TGTGCCAGTAGGTTGAGCAATCAGCCCCAGCATTTT
size: once; D: -; V: TRBV9; J: TRBJ1-2; CDR3: CASSEGQYFYGYTF; DNA: TGTGCCAGCAGCGAAGGACAGTACTTCTATGGCTACACCTTC
size: -; D: -; V: TRBV7-8; J: TRBJ1-5; CDR3: CASSAGFWSNQPQHF; DNA: TGTGCCAGCAGCGCAGGGTTTTGGAGCAATCAGCCCCAGCATTTT
size: -; D: -; V: TRBV6-1; J: TRBJ1-5; CDR3: CASSERMEGANQPQHF; DNA: TGTGCCAGCAGTGAAAGGATGGAGGGAGCTAATCAGCCCCAGCATTTT
size: -; D: -; V: TRBV4-1; J: TRBJ2-5; CDR3: CASSHRTIGGQETQYF; DNA: TGCGCCAGCAGCCACCGGACAATCGGCGGCCAAGAGACCCAGTACTTC
size: -; D: -; V: TRBV7-6; J: TRBJ1-1; CDR3: CASSRITKGGEAFF; DNA: TGTGCCAGCAGCCGTATAACGAAGGGTGGTGAAGCTTTCTTT
size: -; D: -; V: TRBV6-5; J: TRBJ1-5; CDR3: CASARGSGQPQHF; DNA: TGTGCCAGCGCCCGGGGCTCGGGACAGCCCCAGCATTTT
size: -; D: -; V: TRBV9; J: TRBJ1-2; CDR3: CASSVTVNYGYTF; DNA: TGTGCCAGCAGCGTAACAGTTAACTATGGCTACACCTTC
size: -; D: -; V: TRBV7-2; J: TRBJ2-1; CDR3: CASSSFLGGLPNEQFF; DNA: TGTGCCAGCAGTTCCTTCCTAGGGGGGCTCCCCAATGAGCAGTTCTTC
size: -; D: TRBD2; V: TRBV24-1; J: TRBJ2-4; CDR3: CATSDSRLAGVSKNIQYF; DNA: TGTGCCACCAGTGATTCCCGACTAGCGGGGGTATCCAAAAACATTCAGTACTTC
size: -; D: -; V: TRBV28; J: TRBJ2-1; CDR3: CASSPGGGGGYNEQFF; DNA: TGTGCCAGCAGCCCCGGGGGTGGAGGGGGATACAATGAGCAGTTCTTC
size: -; D: -; V: TRBV7-2; J: TRBJ1-2; CDR3: CASRAGYRGADDGYTF; DNA: TGTGCCAGCAGGGCGGGTTATCGGGGGGCAGATGATGGCTACACCTTC
size: -; D: -; V: TRBV6-1; J: TRBJ1-5; CDR3: CASSEAQGDRDQPQHF; DNA: TGTGCCAGCAGCGAAGCTCAGGGAGATAGGGATCAGCCCCAGCATTTT
size: -; D: -; V: TRBV27; J: TRBJ1-5; CDR3: CASTTGPNQPQHF; DNA: TGTGCCAGCACCACGGGACCCAATCAGCCCCAGCATTTT
size: -; D: TRBD2; V: TRBV12-3/TRBV12-4; J: TRBJ2-3; CDR3: CASSFPGTIQYF; DNA: TGTGCCAGCAGTTTTCCCGGGACTATACAGTATTTT
size: -; D: -; V: TRBV24-1; J: TRBJ1-2; CDR3: CATSDRARRGGYTF; DNA: TGTGCCACCAGTGATCGGGCCCGGCGGGGTGGCTACACCTTC
size: -; D: -; V: TRBV11-3; J: TRBJ1-5; CDR3: CASTMEGPSNQPQHF; DNA: TGTGCCAGCACCATGGAGGGCCCTAGCAATCAGCCCCAGCATTTT
size: -; D: TRBD1; V: TRBV4-1; J: TRBJ1-5; CDR3: CASSRRQGTDQPQHF; DNA: TGCGCCAGCAGTCGCCGACAGGGTACGGATCAGCCCCAGCATTTT
size: -; D: -; V: TRBV7-3; J: TRBJ2-7; CDR3: CASSLTGQDKPWEQYF; DNA: TGTGCCAGCAGCTTAACGGGGCAGGACAAGCCTTGGGAGCAGTACTTC
size: -; D: -; V: TRBV2; J: TRBJ1-1; CDR3: CASRGGGHTEAFF; DNA: TGTGCCAGCAGGGGGGGCGGACACACTGAAGCTTTCTTT
size: -; D: TRBD2; V: TRBV14; J: TRBJ2-3; CDR3: CASSRTSGGHPSSTDTQYF; DNA: TGTGCCAGCAGCAGGACTAGCGGGGGACATCCATCTAGCACAGATACGCAGTATTTT
size: -; D: TRBD1; V: TRBV2; J: TRBJ2-1; CDR3: CASSVEGGRPHEQFF; DNA: TGTGCCAGCAGTGTGGAAGGGGGCCGGCCCCATGAGCAGTTCTTC
size: -; D: TRBD1; V: TRBV28; J: TRBJ1-4; CDR3: CASSPPRMDRDEKLFF; DNA: TGTGCCAGCAGCCCCCCTAGAATGGACAGGGATGAAAAACTGTTTTTT
size: -; D: -; V: TRBV19; J: TRBJ1-2; CDR3: CASDTGGGYGYTF; DNA: TGTGCCAGCGATACTGGGGGAGGCTATGGCTACACCTTC
size: -; D: -; V: TRBV11-2; J: TRBJ1-3; CDR3: CASSLDPRGAVGNTIYF; DNA: TGTGCCAGCAGCTTAGATCCGCGGGGGGCGGTAGGAAACACCATATATTTT
size: -; D: -; V: TRBV5-4; J: TRBJ1-1; CDR3: CASSTGLLNTEAFF; DNA: TGTGCCAGCAGTACGGGACTCTTGAACACTGAAGCTTTCTTT
size: -; D: TRBD2; V: TRBV9; J: TRBJ2-1; CDR3: CASSVATSGANEQFF; DNA: TGTGCCAGCAGCGTAGCTACTAGCGGGGCCAATGAGCAGTTCTTC